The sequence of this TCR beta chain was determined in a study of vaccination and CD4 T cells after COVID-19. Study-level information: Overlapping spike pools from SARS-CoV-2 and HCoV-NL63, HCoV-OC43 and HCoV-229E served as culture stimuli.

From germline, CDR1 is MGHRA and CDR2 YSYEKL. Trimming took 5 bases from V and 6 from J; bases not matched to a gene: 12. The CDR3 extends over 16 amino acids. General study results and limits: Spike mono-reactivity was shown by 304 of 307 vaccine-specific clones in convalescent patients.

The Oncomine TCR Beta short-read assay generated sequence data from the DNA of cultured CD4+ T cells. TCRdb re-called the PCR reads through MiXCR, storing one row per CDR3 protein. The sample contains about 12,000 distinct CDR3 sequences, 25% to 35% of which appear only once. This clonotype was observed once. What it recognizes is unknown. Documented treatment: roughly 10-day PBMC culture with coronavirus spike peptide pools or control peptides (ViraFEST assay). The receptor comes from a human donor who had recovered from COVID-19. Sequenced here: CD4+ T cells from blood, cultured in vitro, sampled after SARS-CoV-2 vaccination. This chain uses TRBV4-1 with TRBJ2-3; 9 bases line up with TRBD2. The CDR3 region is CASSSLIAGDWDTQYF. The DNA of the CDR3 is TGCGCCAGCAGCAGCCTTATAGCGGGAGACTGGGATACGCAGTATTTT.